A single sample is the source of the 25 T cell receptor beta chains below, sequenced in a study of CD8 T cells in Susac syndrome. Roughly 0.45 to 1 ug RNA was reverse transcribed with random hexamers. TCRdb reanalysed the immunoSEQ multiplex PCR reads using MiXCR and keeps one entry per CDR3 protein. The data show roughly 200,000 distinct CDR3 sequences, with just under 95% seen just once and 0.085% to 0.12% held by the top ten. The sample consisted of CD4+ T cells from PBMCs. These receptors all come from a human donor in good health.

The chain carries TRBV29-1 and TRBJ1-3; 7 nucleotides agree with TRBD1. Germline V lookup: CDR1 SQVTM, CDR2 ANQGSEA. The ends lost 6 bases at V and 2 bases at J; junction bases unmatched: 1. CDR3 length: 12 residues. Here the CDR3 DNA reads TGCAGCGTGGGACAGCCTGGAAACACCATATATTTT. It codes for CSVGQPGNTIYF. Drawing the rest from reference TRBV29-1 and TRBJ1-3, the complete variable domain is SAVISQKPSRDICQRGTSLTIQCQVDSQVTMMFWYRQQPGQSLTLIATANQGSEATYESGFVIDKFPISRPNLTFSTLTVSNMSPEDSSIYLCSVGQPGNTIYFGEGSWLTVV.

The chain combines TRBV20-1 with TRBJ2-1; 13 bases map to TRBD2. Trimming removed 6 bases from V and 8 bases from J; junction bases left unmatched: 10. From germline, CDR1 is DFQATT and CDR2 SNEGSKA (reference sequence). This CDR3 region has 15 residues. Written as DNA, the CDR3 is TGCAGTGCGACCGGACTAGCGGGGGCCGGGGATGAGCAGTTCTTC. This sequence encodes CSATGLAGAGDEQFF.

The chain combines TRBV29-1 with TRBJ2-4; 12 nucleotides align to TRBD2. V was clipped by 3 bases and J by 9 bases; unmatched bases: 3. Germline CDR1 reads SQVTM; CDR2 reads ANQGSEA. CDR3 length: 13 residues. The CDR3 reads CSVETSGSGIQYF. As DNA, the CDR3 is TGCAGCGTTGAGACTAGCGGGAGCGGCATTCAGTACTTC.

This clonotype came up once. The rearrangement links TRBV27 to TRBJ2-2; perhaps TRBD1 as D (6 bases). Trimming stripped 2 bases from V and 2 bases from J, with 9 bases between. Germline loops: CDR1 MNHEY, CDR2 SMNVEV (reference sequence). The CDR3 sequence is 15 residues long. DNA for the CDR3: TGTGCCAGCAGTTTAGACAGGACCAACACCGGGGAGCTGTTTTTT. Protein: CASSLDRTNTGELFF.

V gene TRBV20-1 combines with J gene TRBJ2-7, with D unresolved. V lost 0 bases and J lost 5, with 5 bases in between. This CDR3 spans 11 amino acids. The germline V gene encodes CDR1 DFQATT and CDR2 SNEGSKA (reference sequence). The CDR3 nucleotides read TGCAGTGCTAGAGACGAGGACGAGCAGTACTTC. Encoded protein: CSARDEDEQYF.

The chain uses TRBV20-1 and TRBJ1-2; D is possibly TRBD1 (6 bases). V lost 3 bases, J lost 2 bases, and 10 bases lay in between. Germline V gene lookup returns CDR1 DFQATT and CDR2 SNEGSKA (reference sequence). The CDR3 sequence is 13 residues long. The CDR3 nucleotides are TGCAGTGCTAGTCGGACAGTCAACTATGGCTACACCTTC. Its translation: CSASRTVNYGYTF.

The chain has TRBV3-1 and TRBJ1-1; perhaps TRBD1 as D (5 bases). V was clipped by 3 bases and J by 5 bases, with 13 bases between them. The V gene's germline CDR1 is LGHDT and CDR2 YNNKEL (reference sequence). This CDR3 has 14 amino acids. The CDR3 region has the DNA TGTGCCAGCAGCCACCGGGACCAAGGAACTGAAGCTTTCTTT. Translating gives CASSHRDQGTEAFF.

This chain connects TRBV30 to TRBJ2-1; 7 bases map to TRBD2. The J segment lost 2 bases and the V segment lost 6 bases, leaving 7 bases of the junction unmatched. CDR3 size: 14 residues. Looked up from germline, CDR1 is GTSNPN and CDR2 is SVGIG (reference sequence). The CDR3 protein is CACENAGAYNEQFF. The CDR3 DNA reads TGTGCCTGCGAGAACGCGGGAGCCTACAATGAGCAGTTCTTC.

The V gene is TRBV13, the J gene TRBJ2-7; 8 bases agree with TRBD2. Germline loops: CDR1 PRHDT, CDR2 FYEKMQ (reference sequence). The ends lost 6 bases at V and 1 base at J; junction bases unmatched: 5. The CDR3 runs 14 residues. For the CDR3, the DNA is TGTGCCAGCAGATCGCTAGCGGGTTCCTACGAGCAGTACTTC. Translating gives CASRSLAGSYEQYF.

The chain recombines TRBV29-1 with TRBJ2-1; D possibly corresponds to TRBD2 (6 bases). The CDR3 is made up of 14 amino acids. Trimming took 4 bases from V and 2 from J, leaving 12 bases between them. Per the germline V gene, CDR1 is SQVTM and CDR2 is ANQGSEA. The CDR3 spells CSVGGRTPYNEQFF. CDR3 nucleotides: TGCAGCGTTGGGGGGAGGACACCCTACAATGAGCAGTTCTTC.

The rearrangement links TRBV7-2 to TRBJ2-7; D call uncertain. The V gene's germline CDR1 is SGHTA and CDR2 FQGNSA. V lost 1 base and J 6 bases, leaving 10 bases between the germline ends. The length of the CDR3 is 13 residues. In nucleotides, the CDR3 is TGTGCCAGCAGCTTAGTAACGTGGCTCGAGCAGTACTTC. This encodes CASSLVTWLEQYF. Looking up the rest from reference TRBV7-2 and TRBJ2-7 gives the full variable domain: GAGVSQSPSNKVTEKGKDVELRCDPISGHTALYWYRQSLGQGLEFLIYFQGNSAPDKSGLPSDRFSAERTGGSVSTLTIQRTQQEDSAVYLCASSLVTWLEQYFGPGTRLTVT.

The J gene is TRBJ1-2, the V gene TRBV28; a weak D match, TRBD1 (5 bases). CDR3 length equals 14 residues. Per germline, CDR1 MDHEN and CDR2 SYDVKM. The ends were cut back, 3 bases at V and 5 bases at J, with 13 bases in the middle. The CDR3 reads CASSFGGDWYGYTF. The CDR3 DNA follows: TGTGCCAGCAGTTTCGGGGGGGATTGGTATGGCTACACCTTC.

J is TRBJ2-1 and V is TRBV7-2; D remains unclear. The CDR3 is made up of 11 amino acids. Germline lookup yields CDR1 SGHTA and CDR2 FQGNSA. V lost 4 bases and J 9 bases, leaving 7 bases between the germline ends. The CDR3 loop is CASSYTSEQFF. The CDR3 nucleotides are TGTGCCAGCAGCTACACCAGTGAGCAGTTCTTC.

The chain joins TRBV27 to TRBJ2-5, with D possibly TRBD1 on 6 matching bases. Germline V gives CDR1 MNHEY, CDR2 SMNVEV (reference sequence). This CDR3 contains 15 residues. Trimming took off 5 bases at V and 1 base at J, with 14 bases between the two ends. The CDR3 bases are TGTGCCAGCAGTCCCACGAGGACAGTCCAAGAGACCCAGTACTTC. Its translation is CASSPTRTVQETQYF.

This clonotype has only one observation. This chain uses TRBV18 with TRBJ2-1; D is possibly TRBD2 (5 bases). The V and J ends lost 3 bases and 10 bases respectively, with 16 bases between them. CDR3 size: 14 residues. CDR1 and CDR2 from the germline V gene are KGHSH and LQKENI. For the CDR3, the DNA is TGTGCCAGCTCACCCGCCGCCGGGGTCGGGGAGCAGTTCTTC. It codes for CASSPAAGVGEQFF.

The rearrangement uses TRBV6-4 and TRBJ2-1; 10 nucleotides align to TRBD2. Germline CDR1 is MRHNA and CDR2 is SNTAGT. The CDR3 covers 15 residues. The trim removed 6 bases at V and 0 bases at J, leaving 2 bases unmatched. CDR3 coding DNA: TGTGCCAGCAGGGAGCGGGAGGGCTCCTACAATGAGCAGTTCTTC. Translating it yields CASREREGSYNEQFF.

This clonotype was found once. V is TRBV27 and J is TRBJ2-5, with a possible D match to TRBD1 (7 bases). CDR1 and CDR2 (germline): MNHEY, SMNVEV (reference sequence). The CDR3 is 15 residues long. V dropped 4 bases and J dropped 0 bases, with 12 bases sitting between them. The CDR3 DNA is TGTGCCAGCAGTTCGTCAGGGGGGTACCAAGAGACCCAGTACTTC. Translation gives CASSSSGGYQETQYF.

This chain connects TRBV7-6 to TRBJ2-7, with a tentative D call TRBD2 (6 bases). The CDR3 covers 16 residues. V gave up 4 bases and J gave up 6 bases, with 22 bases separating them. Germline assignment: CDR1 SGHVS and CDR2 FNYEAQ. CDR3 sequence (DNA): TGTGCCAGCAGCTCCTGGGACGGGAGAGCTACCTCCGAGCAGTACTTC. Translated, it gives CASSSWDGRATSEQYF.

The chain is built from TRBV28 and TRBJ2-1; TRBD1 is a possible D gene (5 bases). V was pared by 6 bases and J by 4 bases, with 10 bases between. Looked up from germline, CDR1 is MDHEN and CDR2 is SYDVKM. This CDR3 region has 13 residues. CDR3 sequence reads: CASRKTAYNEQFF. The CDR3 DNA reads TGTGCCAGCAGAAAGACAGCGTACAATGAGCAGTTCTTC. The entire variable domain, with the rest obtained from reference TRBV28 and TRBJ2-1, is as follows: DVKVTQSSRYLVKRTGEKVFLECVQDMDHENMFWYRQDPGLGLRLIYFSYDVKMKEKGDIPEGYSVSREKKERFSLILESASTNQTSMYLCASRKTAYNEQFFGPGTRLTVL.

V and J are TRBV6-6 and TRBJ2-5, with D perhaps matching TRBD1 (6 bases). The CDR3 is 15 residues long. The V and J ends lost 6 bases and 1 base respectively, with 15 bases between them. CDR1 is MNHNY and CDR2 is SVGAGI in the germline V gene (reference sequence). Here the CDR3 reads CASRTGQLLQETQYF. The CDR3 DNA reads as TGTGCCAGCAGAACTGGACAGCTCCTCCAAGAGACCCAGTACTTC.

The rearrangement joins TRBV15 to TRBJ2-2; unclear D gene. The germline V gene has CDR1 LNHNV and CDR2 YYDKDF (reference sequence). CDR3 length: 14 amino acids. V was cut by 1 base and J by 3 bases, with 6 bases left in between. In DNA form, the CDR3 reads TGTGCCACCAGCAGAGTTAAGGACACCGGGGAGCTGTTTTTT. It encodes CATSRVKDTGELFF. Based on the CDR3 plus reference TRBV15 and TRBJ2-2, the full variable domain is DAMVIQNPRYQVTQFGKPVTLSCSQTLNHNVMYWYQQKSSQAPKLLFHYYDKDFNNEADTPDNFQSRRPNTSFCFLDIRSPGLGDTAMYLCATSRVKDTGELFFGEGSRLTVL.

The chain employs TRBV20-1 and TRBJ2-5; no clear D gene. The germline V gene encodes CDR1 DFQATT and CDR2 SNEGSKA (reference sequence). The CDR3 runs to 11 residues. The germline V and J ends were trimmed by 3 bases and 2 bases, with 4 bases remaining between them. The CDR3 protein is CSARVQETQYF. CDR3 nucleotide sequence: TGCAGTGCTAGGGTTCAAGAGACCCAGTACTTC.

This chain uses TRBV4-3 with TRBJ2-7; D gene uncertain. The V gene lost 3 bases and the J gene lost 9 bases, with 15 bases spanning the gap. The germline V gene has CDR1 LGHNA and CDR2 YSLEER. The CDR3 contains 13 residues. The DNA for the CDR3 is TGCGCCAGCAGCCAGGGCCTAGTAGTGGTGCAGTACTTC. This encodes CASSQGLVVVQYF.

The chain recombines TRBV30 with TRBJ1-5; D gene unclear. V was pared by 3 bases and J by 6 bases, with 21 bases between. This CDR3 has 16 residues. Germline-derived CDR1 and CDR2 are GTSNPN and SVGIG (reference sequence). The CDR3 loop is CAWSANWTSIPQPQHF. The CDR3 DNA reads TGTGCCTGGAGCGCGAATTGGACGTCGATCCCTCAGCCCCAGCATTTT.

The chain links TRBV4-2 to TRBJ2-2, with 7 bases matching TRBD2. The ends lost 6 bases at V and 0 bases at J; junction bases unmatched: 4. The CDR3 length is 15 residues. Germline CDR1 is LGHNA and CDR2 is YNFKEQ. CDR3 in DNA: TGTGCCAGCAGTCCCAGCGGGGCGAACACCGGGGAGCTGTTTTTT. Translating it yields CASSPSGANTGELFF.